This T cell receptor beta chain was recovered during a study of neurological immune-mediated disorders. This clonotype was seen repeatedly, ten times or more. Its antigen is not known. The germline V gene encodes CDR1 KGHDR and CDR2 SFDVKD. V was trimmed by 9 bases and J by 3 bases, leaving 13 bases between them. The CDR3 covers 14 residues. TCRdb called the 5' RACE reads again in MiXCR, with one record for every CDR3 protein. Among 17,000 or so distinct CDR3 sequences listed, about 11% were seen once. General study findings and limits: Patients with HTLV-1-associated myelopathy showed the most TCR clonal expansion. Those with multiple sclerosis showed the least, falling below healthy controls.

V gene TRBV24-1 combines with J gene TRBJ2-2, with D maybe TRBD2 (7 bases). The material sequenced was CD8+ T cells from blood. This receptor was identified in a woman in her 50s in good health. The CDR3 coding sequence is TGTGCCACCCGAACAGGGAGGGACACCGGGGAGCTGTTTTTT. Amino acids: CATRTGRDTGELFF.